Listed below are T cell receptor beta chains from one sample, sequenced in a study of shared clonotypes between healthy human individuals. The data were produced by immunoSEQ multiplex PCR, yet TCRdb's version contains in-frame clones alone and is incomplete. The sample records under 2.5 million clones, 80% to 95% being singletons. The sample was naive CD4+ T cells from PBMCs. Receptor source: a man between 18 and 35 years old in good health. Some clones in this sample may be carry-over from other donors' samples. Both conserved end residues are part of each CDR3. A D gene is named only where the DNA matches it firmly. Part of the rows lack a size; the others show once, few, many or a class for expanded clones.

v_call,d_call,clone_size,j_call,cdr3_aa,cdr3_nt
TRBV4-1,.,.,TRBJ2-7,CASSHTGLNPDEQYF,TGCGCCAGCAGCCACACAGGCCTTAACCCGGACGAGCAGTACTTC
TRBV2,.,.,TRBJ2-5,CASSAEQGRETQYF,TGTGCCAGCAGCGCCGAGCAGGGTCGAGAGACCCAGTACTTC
TRBV7-2,.,.,TRBJ2-7,CASSLMGRDEQYF,TGTGCCAGCAGCTTAATGGGCAGAGACGAGCAGTACTTC
TRBV11-2,.,.,TRBJ2-1,CASSLDRGRGSYNEQFF,TGTGCCAGCAGCTTAGATCGGGGCCGGGGCTCCTACAATGAGCAGTTCTTC
TRBV4-3,.,once,TRBJ1-4,CASSQNLGRANEKLFF,TGCGCCAGCAGCCAAAATCTGGGCAGGGCTAATGAAAAACTGTTTTTT
TRBV7-9,TRBD1,.,TRBJ1-1,CASSLGQGLEAFF,TGTGCCAGCAGCTTAGGACAGGGCCTTGAAGCTTTCTTT
TRBV19,.,.,TRBJ2-4,CASSNGLLNIQYF,TGTGCCAGTAGCAATGGACTGTTGAACATTCAGTACTTC
TRBV7-2,.,.,TRBJ2-2,CASSPGASGNTGELFF,TGTGCCAGCAGCCCAGGGGCTAGCGGAAACACCGGGGAGCTGTTTTTT
TRBV5-1,.,.,TRBJ2-2,CASSFIAENTGELFF,TGCGCCAGCAGCTTCATCGCAGAGAACACCGGGGAGCTGTTTTTT
TRBV19,.,.,TRBJ1-5,CAPKRKKANQPQHF,TGTGCCCCTAAACGCAAGAAGGCCAATCAGCCCCAGCATTTT
TRBV10-1,TRBD2,few,TRBJ2-7,CASSPYAGGPQQYF,TGCGCCAGCAGTCCGTATGCGGGAGGGCCCCAGCAGTACTTC
TRBV28,.,.,TRBJ1-1,CASSSLYPGAITEAFF,TGTGCCAGCAGTTCCCTTTACCCGGGGGCCATCACTGAAGCTTTCTTT
TRBV19,.,.,TRBJ2-7,CANDRTYEQYF,TGTGCCAACGACAGGACCTACGAGCAGTACTTC
TRBV9,.,.,TRBJ2-3,CASSVDGNGGRDTQYF,TGTGCCAGCAGCGTCGACGGAAATGGGGGGCGCGATACGCAGTATTTT
TRBV2,.,.,TRBJ2-4,CASSSGGDGNIQYF,TGTGCCAGCAGCAGCGGTGGTGATGGAAACATTCAGTACTTC
TRBV7-9,TRBD2,.,TRBJ2-5,CASSQASGIELGETQYF,TGTGCCAGCAGCCAGGCTAGCGGGATTGAGTTAGGAGAGACCCAGTACTTC
TRBV28,TRBD1,.,TRBJ1-2,CASSLWGQVDYGYTF,TGTGCCAGCAGTTTATGGGGACAGGTTGACTATGGCTACACCTTC
TRBV6-1,.,few,TRBJ1-2,CASSSREGYGYTF,TGTGCCAGCAGTAGTAGGGAGGGCTATGGCTACACCTTC
TRBV9,TRBD1,.,TRBJ2-5,CASSTNWGQGALRETQYF,TGTGCCAGCAGCACAAACTGGGGGCAGGGGGCGTTAAGGGAGACCCAGTACTTC
TRBV7-3,TRBD2,.,TRBJ2-7,CASSLGRENEQYF,TGTGCCAGCAGCTTGGGGAGGGAGAACGAGCAGTACTTC
TRBV9,TRBD1,.,TRBJ2-5,CASSREGQGGETQYF,TGTGCCAGCAGCCGAGAGGGACAGGGAGGGGAGACCCAGTACTTC
TRBV28,.,.,TRBJ1-1,CASSPSPGRGNTEAFF,TGTGCCAGCAGCCCGAGTCCAGGACGGGGGAACACTGAAGCTTTCTTT
TRBV4-3,.,.,TRBJ2-1,CASSQARGEQFF,TGCGCCAGCAGCCAAGCCAGGGGAGAGCAGTTCTTC
TRBV9,TRBD1,.,TRBJ1-3,CASSQGGGYGNTIYF,TGTGCCAGCAGCCAGGGGGGAGGTTATGGAAACACCATATATTTT
TRBV7-2,TRBD1,.,TRBJ1-4,CASTSQGGGPEKLFF,TGTGCCAGCACCTCCCAAGGGGGCGGGCCTGAAAAACTGTTTTTT
TRBV6-5,TRBD2,.,TRBJ2-7,CASRVGLAGNYEQYF,TGTGCCAGCAGGGTCGGACTAGCGGGTAACTACGAGCAGTACTTC
TRBV2,.,.,TRBJ2-2,CASSDQIRGQGLRTGELFF,TGTGCCAGCAGTGATCAGATCAGGGGCCAGGGGTTACGCACCGGGGAGCTGTTTTTT
TRBV28,TRBD1,.,TRBJ1-1,CASRRPGTGGKNTEAFF,TGTGCCAGCAGGCGCCCTGGGACAGGGGGCAAGAACACTGAAGCTTTCTTT
TRBV7-9,TRBD2,.,TRBJ2-1,CASSLGASGSMYEQFF,TGTGCCAGCAGCTTAGGGGCTAGCGGGAGTATGTATGAGCAGTTCTTC
TRBV28,.,.,TRBJ2-7,CASSSDSLEQYF,TGTGCCAGCAGCTCGGACAGCCTTGAGCAGTACTTC
TRBV5-1,.,.,TRBJ2-7,CASSVGSGGQYF,TGCGCCAGCAGCGTTGGATCTGGAGGGCAGTACTTC
TRBV4-2,TRBD1,.,TRBJ2-5,CASSQGRQGPQETQYF,TGTGCCAGCAGCCAAGGTCGACAGGGCCCTCAAGAGACCCAGTACTTC
TRBV28,.,.,TRBJ1-3,CASSLTALPLLF,TGTGCCAGCAGCCTGACAGCTTTACCACTTCTTTTT
TRBV7-7,.,.,TRBJ2-5,CASSLLAGPQETQYF,TGTGCCAGCAGCTTATTGGCGGGCCCACAAGAGACCCAGTACTTC
TRBV20-1,.,.,TRBJ2-3,CSARVYDTQYF,TGCAGTGCTAGAGTCTACGATACGCAGTATTTT
TRBV9,.,.,TRBJ2-7,CASSVGVDYEQYF,TGTGCCAGCAGCGTAGGGGTGGACTACGAGCAGTACTTC
TRBV15,TRBD1,.,TRBJ2-7,CATSRGQGIYEQYF,TGTGCCACCAGCAGAGGACAGGGAATCTACGAGCAGTACTTC
TRBV2,.,.,TRBJ2-1,CASSGRGEQFF,TGTGCCAGCAGTGGTAGGGGAGAGCAGTTCTTC
TRBV30,TRBD2,.,TRBJ2-4,CAWSVGRLAGGGMVGKNIQYF,TGTGCCTGGAGTGTAGGCAGGCTAGCGGGAGGGGGGATGGTAGGCAAAAACATTCAGTACTTC
TRBV5-1,TRBD2,.,TRBJ2-5,CASSLVLGEGTQYF,TGCGCCAGCAGCTTGGTGTTGGGGGAGGGGACCCAGTACTTC
TRBV7-2,.,.,TRBJ1-2,CASSSGVGGYTF,TGTGCCAGCAGCTCAGGGGTCGGCGGCTACACCTTC
TRBV10-3,.,.,TRBJ2-5,CAISVGAQETQYF,TGTGCCATCAGTGTAGGGGCCCAAGAGACCCAGTACTTC
TRBV21-1,.,.,TRBJ2-7,CASATSGSEQYF,TGTGCCAGCGCGACTAGCGGGAGCGAGCAGTACTTC
TRBV28,TRBD1,.,TRBJ2-7,CASSEQGASGGEQYF,TGTGCCAGCAGCGAACAGGGGGCTAGCGGTGGCGAGCAGTACTTC
TRBV30,.,.,TRBJ1-6,CAWSGELGAPLHF,TGTGCCTGGAGTGGGGAACTAGGGGCACCCCTCCACTTT
TRBV6-5,.,.,TRBJ2-3,CASSFGDTQYF,TGTGCCAGCAGTTTCGGGGATACGCAGTATTTT
TRBV9,.,.,TRBJ2-7,CASSVGLGGREQYF,TGTGCCAGCAGCGTAGGCTTAGGGGGGCGCGAGCAGTACTTC
TRBV9,.,.,TRBJ1-2,CASSAQGFGNYGYTF,TGTGCCAGCAGCGCACAGGGTTTCGGTAACTATGGCTACACCTTC
TRBV6-1,TRBD1,.,TRBJ2-2,CASSGVSGQLSNTGELFF,TGTGCCAGCAGTGGTGTTTCGGGACAGCTTTCGAACACCGGGGAGCTGTTTTTT
TRBV29-1,TRBD1,.,TRBJ1-2,CSGGDSSNYGYTF,TGCAGCGGGGGGGACAGTTCTAACTATGGCTACACCTTC
TRBV27,.,once,TRBJ1-1,CASRQEGKQGTEAFF,TGTGCCAGCAGGCAGGAAGGCAAACAAGGCACTGAAGCTTTCTTT
TRBV6-1,TRBD1,.,TRBJ1-1,CASRDRANVGAFF,TGTGCCAGCAGGGACAGGGCGAACGTCGGAGCTTTCTTT
TRBV2,.,.,TRBJ1-3,CASRSGQSGNTIYF,TGTGCCAGCAGGTCCGGACAGTCTGGAAACACCATATATTTT
TRBV5-1,.,.,TRBJ2-1,CASSLVAGSTYNEQFF,TGCGCCAGCAGCTTGGTGGCAGGGTCAACCTACAATGAGCAGTTCTTC
TRBV9,.,once,TRBJ2-7,CASSVGGGSLHEQYF,TGTGCCAGCAGCGTAGGGGGAGGATCCCTCCACGAGCAGTACTTC
TRBV27,TRBD2,.,TRBJ2-7,CASSLSGTMVYEQYF,TGTGCCAGCAGTTTATCCGGGACTATGGTCTACGAGCAGTACTTC
TRBV29-1,.,.,TRBJ1-1,CSVQTGNTEAFF,TGCAGCGTTCAGACGGGGAACACTGAAGCTTTCTTT
TRBV7-2,TRBD2,.,TRBJ2-3,CASSEGTSVASTDTQYF,TGTGCCAGCAGCGAGGGGACTAGCGTCGCTAGCACAGATACGCAGTATTTT
TRBV5-4,TRBD2,.,TRBJ2-7,CASSKKRERSYEQYF,TGTGCCAGCAGCAAGAAGCGGGAGAGGTCCTACGAGCAGTACTTC